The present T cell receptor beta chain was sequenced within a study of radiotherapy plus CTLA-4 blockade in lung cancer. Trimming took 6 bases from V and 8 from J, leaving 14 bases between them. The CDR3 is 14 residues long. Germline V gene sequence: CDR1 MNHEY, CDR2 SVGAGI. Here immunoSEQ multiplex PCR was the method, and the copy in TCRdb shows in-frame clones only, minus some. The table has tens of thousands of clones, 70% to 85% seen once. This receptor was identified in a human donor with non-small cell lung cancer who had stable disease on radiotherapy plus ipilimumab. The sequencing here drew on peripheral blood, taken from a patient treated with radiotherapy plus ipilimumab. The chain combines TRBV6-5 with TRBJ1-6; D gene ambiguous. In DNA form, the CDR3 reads TGTGCCAGCAGCCGAACTCCGGTACATTCACCCCTCCACTTT. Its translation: CASSRTPVHSPLHF.